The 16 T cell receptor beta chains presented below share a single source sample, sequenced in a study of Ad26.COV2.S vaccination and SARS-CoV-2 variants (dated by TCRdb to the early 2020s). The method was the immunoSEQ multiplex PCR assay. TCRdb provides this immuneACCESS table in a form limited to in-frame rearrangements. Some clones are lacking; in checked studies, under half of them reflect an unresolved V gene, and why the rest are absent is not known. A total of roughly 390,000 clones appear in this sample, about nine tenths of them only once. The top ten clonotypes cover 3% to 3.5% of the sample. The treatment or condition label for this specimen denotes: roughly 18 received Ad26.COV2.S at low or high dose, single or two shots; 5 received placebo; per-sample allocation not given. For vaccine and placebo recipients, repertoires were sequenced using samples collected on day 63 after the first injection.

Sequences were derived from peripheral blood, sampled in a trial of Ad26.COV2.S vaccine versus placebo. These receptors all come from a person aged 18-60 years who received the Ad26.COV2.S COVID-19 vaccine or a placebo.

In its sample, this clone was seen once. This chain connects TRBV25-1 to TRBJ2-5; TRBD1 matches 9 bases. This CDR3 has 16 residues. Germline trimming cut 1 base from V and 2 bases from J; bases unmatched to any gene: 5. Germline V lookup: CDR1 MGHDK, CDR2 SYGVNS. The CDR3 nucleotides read TGTGCCAGCAGTGAATCCCGGACAGGGGTACAAGAGACCCAGTACTTC. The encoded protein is CASSESRTGVQETQYF.

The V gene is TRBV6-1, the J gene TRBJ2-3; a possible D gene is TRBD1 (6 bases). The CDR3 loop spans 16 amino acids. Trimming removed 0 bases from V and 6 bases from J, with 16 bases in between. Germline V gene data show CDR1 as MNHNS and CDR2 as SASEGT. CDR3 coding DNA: TGTGCCAGCAGTGAAGCGCTTTTCCAGGGGACGGATACGCAGTATTTT. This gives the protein CASSEALFQGTDTQYF.

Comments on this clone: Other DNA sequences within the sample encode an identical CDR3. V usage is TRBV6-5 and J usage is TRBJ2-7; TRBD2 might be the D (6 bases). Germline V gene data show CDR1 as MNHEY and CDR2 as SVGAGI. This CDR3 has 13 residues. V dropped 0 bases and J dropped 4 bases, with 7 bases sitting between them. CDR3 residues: CASSYSRGYEQYF. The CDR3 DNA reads TGTGCCAGCAGTTACTCGCGGGGTTACGAGCAGTACTTC.

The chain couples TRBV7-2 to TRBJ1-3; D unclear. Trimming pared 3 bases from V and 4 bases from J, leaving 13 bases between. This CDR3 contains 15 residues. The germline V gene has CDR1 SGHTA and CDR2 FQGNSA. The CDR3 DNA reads TGTGCCAGCAGCTTTTCCGGGGATTTCGGAAACACCATATATTTT. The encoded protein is CASSFSGDFGNTIYF.

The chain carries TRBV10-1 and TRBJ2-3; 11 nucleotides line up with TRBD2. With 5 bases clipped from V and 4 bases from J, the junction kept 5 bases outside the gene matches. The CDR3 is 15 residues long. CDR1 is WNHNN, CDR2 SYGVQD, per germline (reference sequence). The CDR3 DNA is TGCGCCAGCAGTACTGGACTAGCGGGTGCAGATACGCAGTATTTT. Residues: CASSTGLAGADTQYF.

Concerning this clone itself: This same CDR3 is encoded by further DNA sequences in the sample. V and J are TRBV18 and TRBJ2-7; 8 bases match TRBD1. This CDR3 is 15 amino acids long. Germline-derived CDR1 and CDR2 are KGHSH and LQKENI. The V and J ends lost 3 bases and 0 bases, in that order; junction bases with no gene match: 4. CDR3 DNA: TGTGCCAGCTCACCGGGACAGGTGAGCTCCTACGAGCAGTACTTC. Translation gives CASSPGQVSSYEQYF.

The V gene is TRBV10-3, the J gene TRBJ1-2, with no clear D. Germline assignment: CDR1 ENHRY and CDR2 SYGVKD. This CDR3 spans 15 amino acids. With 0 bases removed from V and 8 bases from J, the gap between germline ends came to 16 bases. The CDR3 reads CAISESIGAEDGYTF. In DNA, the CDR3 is TGTGCCATCAGTGAGTCGATAGGAGCAGAGGACGGCTACACCTTC.

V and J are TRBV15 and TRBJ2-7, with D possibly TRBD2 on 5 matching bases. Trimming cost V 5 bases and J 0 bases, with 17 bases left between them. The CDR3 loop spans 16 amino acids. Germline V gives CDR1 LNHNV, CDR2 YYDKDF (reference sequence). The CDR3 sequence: CATSPSRGYNSYEQYF. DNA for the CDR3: TGTGCCACCAGCCCATCCCGGGGTTATAACTCCTACGAGCAGTACTTC.

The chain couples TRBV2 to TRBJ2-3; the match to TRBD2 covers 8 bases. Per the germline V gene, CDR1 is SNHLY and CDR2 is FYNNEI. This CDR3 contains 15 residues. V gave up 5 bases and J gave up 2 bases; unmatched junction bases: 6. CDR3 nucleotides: TGTGCCAGCAGTTTTAGCGGGGAAAACACAGATACGCAGTATTTT. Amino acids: CASSFSGENTDTQYF.

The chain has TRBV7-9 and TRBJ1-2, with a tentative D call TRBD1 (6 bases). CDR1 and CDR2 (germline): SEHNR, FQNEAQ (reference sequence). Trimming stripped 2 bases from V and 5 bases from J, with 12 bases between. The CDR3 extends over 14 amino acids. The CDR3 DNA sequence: TGTGCCAGCAGCTTAAGCGACAGGCAGTATGGCTACACCTTC. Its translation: CASSLSDRQYGYTF. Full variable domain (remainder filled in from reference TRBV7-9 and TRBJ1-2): DTGVSQNPRHKITKRGQNVTFRCDPISEHNRLYWYRQTLGQGPEFLTYFQNEAQLEKSRLLSDRFSAERPKGSFSTLEIQRTEQGDSAMYLCASSLSDRQYGYTFGSGTRLTVV.

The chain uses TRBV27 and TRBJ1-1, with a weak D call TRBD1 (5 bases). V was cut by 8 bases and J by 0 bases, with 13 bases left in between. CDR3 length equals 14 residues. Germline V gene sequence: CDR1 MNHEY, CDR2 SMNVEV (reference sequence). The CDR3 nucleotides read TGTGCCAGCCGAAGAGGGGCAGTGAACACTGAAGCTTTCTTT. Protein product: CASRRGAVNTEAFF.

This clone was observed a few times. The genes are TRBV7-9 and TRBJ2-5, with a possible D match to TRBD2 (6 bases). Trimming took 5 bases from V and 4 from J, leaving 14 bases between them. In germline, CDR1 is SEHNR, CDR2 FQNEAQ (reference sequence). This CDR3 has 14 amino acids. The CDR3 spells CASSTRLGVETQYF. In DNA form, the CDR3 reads TGTGCCAGCAGCACGAGACTAGGAGTAGAGACCCAGTACTTC.

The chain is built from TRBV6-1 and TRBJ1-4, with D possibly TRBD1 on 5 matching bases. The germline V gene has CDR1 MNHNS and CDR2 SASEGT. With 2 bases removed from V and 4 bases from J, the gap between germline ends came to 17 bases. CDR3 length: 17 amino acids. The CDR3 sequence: CASSEISRDRDNEKLFF. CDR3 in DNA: TGTGCCAGCAGTGAAATTAGCCGAGACAGAGATAATGAAAAACTGTTTTTT.

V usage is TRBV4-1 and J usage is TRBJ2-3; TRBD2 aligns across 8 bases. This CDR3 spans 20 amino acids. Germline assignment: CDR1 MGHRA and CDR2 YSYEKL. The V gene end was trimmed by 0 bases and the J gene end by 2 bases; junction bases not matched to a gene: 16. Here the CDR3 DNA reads TGCGCCAGCAGCCAAGATGGGCGAGCGGGGGCTACCGGGGTCACAGATACGCAGTATTTT. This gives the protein CASSQDGRAGATGVTDTQYF.

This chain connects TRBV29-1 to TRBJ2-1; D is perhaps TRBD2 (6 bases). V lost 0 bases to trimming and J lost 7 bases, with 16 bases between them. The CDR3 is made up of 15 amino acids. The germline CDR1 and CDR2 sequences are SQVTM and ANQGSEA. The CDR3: CSVEEGVLGGNEQFF. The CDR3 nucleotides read TGCAGCGTTGAAGAGGGTGTCTTGGGGGGTAATGAGCAGTTCTTC.

Here the CDR3 DNA reads TGTGCCAGCAGCTTAGCGTTCGGCGGGGGACGGCTAAGCTCCTACGAGCAGTACTTC. This sequence encodes CASSLAFGGGRLSSYEQYF. The chain is built from TRBV7-2 and TRBJ2-7; TRBD2 agrees at 7 bases. The ends lost 0 bases at V and 0 bases at J; junction bases unmatched: 14. Germline lookup yields CDR1 SGHTA and CDR2 FQGNSA. The CDR3 sequence is 19 residues long. Looking up the rest from reference TRBV7-2 and TRBJ2-7 gives the full variable domain: GAGVSQSPSNKVTEKGKDVELRCDPISGHTALYWYRQSLGQGLEFLIYFQGNSAPDKSGLPSDRFSAERTGGSVSTLTIQRTQQEDSAVYLCASSLAFGGGRLSSYEQYFGPGTRLTVT.